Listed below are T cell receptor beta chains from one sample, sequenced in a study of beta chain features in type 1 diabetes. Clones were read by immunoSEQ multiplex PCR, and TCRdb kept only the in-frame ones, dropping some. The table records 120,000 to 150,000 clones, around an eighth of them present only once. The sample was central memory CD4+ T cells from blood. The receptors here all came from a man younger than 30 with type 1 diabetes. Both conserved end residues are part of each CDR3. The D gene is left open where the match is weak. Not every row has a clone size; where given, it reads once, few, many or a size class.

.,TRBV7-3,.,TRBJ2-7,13,CASSPGQDYEQYF,TGTGCCAGCAGCCCGGGACAAGACTACGAGCAGTACTTC
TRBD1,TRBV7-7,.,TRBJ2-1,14,CASSLSTGGHEQFF,TGTGCTAGCAGCTTGTCGACAGGGGGCCATGAGCAGTTCTTC
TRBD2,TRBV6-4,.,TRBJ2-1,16,CASSDTSGGSYNEQFF,TGTGCCAGCAGTGACACTAGCGGGGGTTCCTACAATGAGCAGTTCTTC
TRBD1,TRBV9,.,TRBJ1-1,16,CASNSGTGGAGTEAFF,TGTGCCAGTAACTCCGGGACAGGGGGCGCGGGCACTGAAGCTTTCTTT
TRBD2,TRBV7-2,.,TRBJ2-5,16,CASSLGVAGLQETQYF,TGTGCCAGCAGCTTAGGGGTAGCGGGCCTACAAGAGACCCAGTACTTC
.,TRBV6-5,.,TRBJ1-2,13,CASSYVQGSGNTF,TGTGCCAGCAGTTACGTTCAGGGAAGTGGGAACACCTTC
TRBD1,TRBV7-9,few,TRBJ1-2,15,CASSSETGGIYGYTF,TGTGCCAGCAGCTCAGAGACAGGGGGAATTTATGGCTACACCTTC
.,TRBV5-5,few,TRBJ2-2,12,CASQANTGELFF,TGTGCCAGTCAGGCGAACACCGGGGAGCTGTTTTTT
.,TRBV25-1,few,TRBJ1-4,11,CATGANEKLFF,TGTGCCACCGGGGCTAATGAAAAACTGTTTTTT
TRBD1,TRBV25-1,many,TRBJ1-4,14,CASSEGTGREKLFF,TGTGCCAGCAGTGAGGGGACAGGGCGCGAAAAACTGTTTTTT
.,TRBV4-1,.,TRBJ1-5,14,CASSSGDSNQPQHF,TGCGCCAGCAGCTCCGGGGACAGCAATCAGCCCCAGCATTTT
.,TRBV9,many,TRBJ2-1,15,CASSVVGSSYNEQFF,TGTGCCAGCAGCGTAGTCGGGAGCTCCTACAATGAGCAGTTCTTC
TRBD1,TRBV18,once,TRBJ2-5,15,CASSPLDRGGETQYF,TGTGCCAGCTCACCACTCGACAGGGGAGGAGAGACCCAGTACTTC
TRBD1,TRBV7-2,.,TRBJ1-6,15,CASSRSTGGNSPLHF,TGTGCCAGCAGCCGATCCACAGGGGGTAATTCACCCCTCCACTTT
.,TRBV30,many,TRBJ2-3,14,CAWSPGGERVTQYF,TGTGCCTGGAGTCCCGGCGGTGAAAGGGTGACGCAGTATTTT
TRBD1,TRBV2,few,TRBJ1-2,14,CASSLQGSTGGYTF,TGTGCCAGCAGCCTACAGGGGTCTACGGGTGGCTACACCTTC
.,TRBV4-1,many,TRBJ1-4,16,CASSPYPRESNEKLFF,TGCGCCAGCAGCCCTTACCCCCGAGAGTCCAATGAAAAACTGTTTTTT
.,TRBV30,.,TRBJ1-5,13,CAWDAGFNQPQHF,TGTGCCTGGGATGCGGGTTTCAATCAGCCCCAGCATTTT
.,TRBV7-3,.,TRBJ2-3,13,CASSLSVADTQYF,TGTGCCAGCAGCTTAAGTGTGGCAGATACGCAGTATTTT
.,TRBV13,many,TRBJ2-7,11,CASSSHYEQYF,TGTGCCAGCAGCTCCCACTACGAGCAGTACTTC
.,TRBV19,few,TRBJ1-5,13,CASSIKGPQPQHF,TGTGCCAGTAGTATAAAGGGACCTCAGCCCCAGCATTTT
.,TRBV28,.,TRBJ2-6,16,CASSLLTGTGANVLTF,TGTGCCAGCAGTTTATTGACGGGCACTGGGGCCAACGTCCTGACTTTC
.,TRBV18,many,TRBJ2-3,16,CASSPPGTLSTDTQYF,TGTGCCAGCTCACCGCCCGGGACACTGAGCACAGATACGCAGTATTTT
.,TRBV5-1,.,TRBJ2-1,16,CASSLAAGSSYNEQFF,TGCGCCAGCAGCTTGGCGGCGGGGAGCTCCTACAATGAGCAGTTCTTC
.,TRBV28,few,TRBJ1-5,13,CASSLPGNQPQHF,TGTGCCAGCAGTTTGCCCGGCAATCAGCCCCAGCATTTT
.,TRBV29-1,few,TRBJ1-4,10,CSAQDEKLFF,TGCAGCGCCCAGGATGAAAAACTGTTTTTT
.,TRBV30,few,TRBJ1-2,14,CACTVGSDNYGYTF,TGTGCCTGCACAGTCGGGTCCGACAACTATGGCTACACCTTC
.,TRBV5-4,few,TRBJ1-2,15,CASSPGRTDDYGYTF,TGTGCCAGCAGCCCGGGACGAACCGACGACTATGGCTACACCTTC
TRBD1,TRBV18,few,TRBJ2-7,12,CASRDRAYEQYF,TGTGCCAGCAGGGACAGGGCCTACGAGCAGTACTTC
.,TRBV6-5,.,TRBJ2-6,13,CASRASGANVLTF,TGTGCCAGCAGGGCCTCTGGGGCCAACGTCCTGACTTTC
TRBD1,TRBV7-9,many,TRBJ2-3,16,CASSLAQGVGTDTQYF,TGTGCCAGCAGCTTAGCACAGGGGGTAGGCACAGATACGCAGTATTTT
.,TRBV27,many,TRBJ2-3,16,CASSAPSTSSTDTQYF,TGTGCCAGCAGTGCTCCTAGTACTTCTAGCACAGATACGCAGTATTTT
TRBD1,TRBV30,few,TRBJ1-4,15,CAWRVTGTGGEKLFF,TGTGCCTGGAGAGTTACCGGGACAGGGGGTGAAAAACTGTTTTTT
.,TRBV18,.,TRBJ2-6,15,CASSPQGTGANVLTF,TGTGCCAGCTCACCTCAAGGGACTGGGGCCAACGTCCTGACTTTC
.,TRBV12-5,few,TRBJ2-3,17,CASGPQVLSPSTDTQYF,TGTGCTAGTGGTCCACAAGTCCTATCACCTAGCACAGATACGCAGTATTTT
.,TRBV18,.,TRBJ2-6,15,CASSPGVSGANVLTF,TGTGCCAGCTCACCAGGGGTCTCTGGGGCCAACGTCCTGACTTTC
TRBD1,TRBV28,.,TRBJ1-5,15,CASSTGQVYNQPQHF,TGTGCCAGCAGCACGGGACAGGTATACAATCAGCCCCAGCATTTT
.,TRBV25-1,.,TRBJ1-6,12,CASSERNSPLHF,TGTGCCAGCAGTGAACGAAATTCACCCCTCCACTTT
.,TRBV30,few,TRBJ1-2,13,CAWSVEANYGYTF,TGTGCCTGGAGTGTTGAAGCTAACTATGGCTACACCTTC
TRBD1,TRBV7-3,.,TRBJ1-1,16,CASSPRGEGANTEAFF,TGTGCCAGCAGCCCCCGAGGGGAGGGGGCGAACACTGAAGCTTTCTTT
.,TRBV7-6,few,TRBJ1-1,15,CASSLRPGRNTEAFF,TGTGCCAGCAGCTTAAGACCAGGAAGGAACACTGAAGCTTTCTTT
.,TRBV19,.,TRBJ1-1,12,CASTGWNTEAFF,TGTGCCAGTACAGGGTGGAACACTGAAGCTTTCTTT
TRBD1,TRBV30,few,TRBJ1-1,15,CACPRDRGRSTEAFF,TGTGCCTGCCCTCGGGACAGGGGGCGGAGTACTGAAGCTTTCTTT
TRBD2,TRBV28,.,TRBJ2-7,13,CASRSGTPREQYF,TGTGCCAGCAGAAGCGGGACCCCTAGGGAGCAGTACTTC
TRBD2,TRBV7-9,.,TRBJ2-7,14,CASSPSGGIYEQYF,TGTGCCAGCAGTCCTAGCGGGGGAATCTACGAGCAGTACTTC
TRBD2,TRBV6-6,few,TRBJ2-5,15,CASSPAGLGLETQYF,TGTGCCAGCAGCCCCGCGGGACTAGGTTTAGAGACCCAGTACTTC
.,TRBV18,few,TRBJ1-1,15,CASSPEGSMNTEAFF,TGTGCCAGCTCACCAGAGGGTTCCATGAACACTGAAGCTTTCTTT
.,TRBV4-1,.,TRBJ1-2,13,CASSQLGLGGYTF,TGCGCCAGCAGCCAATTGGGTCTCGGAGGCTACACCTTC
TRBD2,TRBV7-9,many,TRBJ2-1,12,CASGTGGPREFF,TGTGCCAGCGGAACGGGGGGACCTCGTGAGTTCTTC
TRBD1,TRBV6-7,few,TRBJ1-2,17,CASSYTPDRGYNYGYTF,TGTGCCAGCAGTTACACCCCAGACAGGGGCTATAACTATGGCTACACCTTC
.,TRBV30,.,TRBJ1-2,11,CVLWFNYGYTF,TGTGTACTATGGTTTAACTATGGCTACACCTTC
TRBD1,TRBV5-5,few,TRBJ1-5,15,CASSPEATGVQPQHF,TGTGCCAGCAGCCCGGAGGCGACAGGGGTCCAGCCCCAGCATTTT
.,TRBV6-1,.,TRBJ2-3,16,CASSEVGKRILDTQYF,TGTGCCAGCAGTGAAGTCGGGAAACGTATTCTCGATACGCAGTATTTT
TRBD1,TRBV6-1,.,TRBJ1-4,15,CASSDQDRGNEKLFF,TGTGCCAGCAGTGATCAGGACAGGGGTAATGAAAAACTGTTTTTT